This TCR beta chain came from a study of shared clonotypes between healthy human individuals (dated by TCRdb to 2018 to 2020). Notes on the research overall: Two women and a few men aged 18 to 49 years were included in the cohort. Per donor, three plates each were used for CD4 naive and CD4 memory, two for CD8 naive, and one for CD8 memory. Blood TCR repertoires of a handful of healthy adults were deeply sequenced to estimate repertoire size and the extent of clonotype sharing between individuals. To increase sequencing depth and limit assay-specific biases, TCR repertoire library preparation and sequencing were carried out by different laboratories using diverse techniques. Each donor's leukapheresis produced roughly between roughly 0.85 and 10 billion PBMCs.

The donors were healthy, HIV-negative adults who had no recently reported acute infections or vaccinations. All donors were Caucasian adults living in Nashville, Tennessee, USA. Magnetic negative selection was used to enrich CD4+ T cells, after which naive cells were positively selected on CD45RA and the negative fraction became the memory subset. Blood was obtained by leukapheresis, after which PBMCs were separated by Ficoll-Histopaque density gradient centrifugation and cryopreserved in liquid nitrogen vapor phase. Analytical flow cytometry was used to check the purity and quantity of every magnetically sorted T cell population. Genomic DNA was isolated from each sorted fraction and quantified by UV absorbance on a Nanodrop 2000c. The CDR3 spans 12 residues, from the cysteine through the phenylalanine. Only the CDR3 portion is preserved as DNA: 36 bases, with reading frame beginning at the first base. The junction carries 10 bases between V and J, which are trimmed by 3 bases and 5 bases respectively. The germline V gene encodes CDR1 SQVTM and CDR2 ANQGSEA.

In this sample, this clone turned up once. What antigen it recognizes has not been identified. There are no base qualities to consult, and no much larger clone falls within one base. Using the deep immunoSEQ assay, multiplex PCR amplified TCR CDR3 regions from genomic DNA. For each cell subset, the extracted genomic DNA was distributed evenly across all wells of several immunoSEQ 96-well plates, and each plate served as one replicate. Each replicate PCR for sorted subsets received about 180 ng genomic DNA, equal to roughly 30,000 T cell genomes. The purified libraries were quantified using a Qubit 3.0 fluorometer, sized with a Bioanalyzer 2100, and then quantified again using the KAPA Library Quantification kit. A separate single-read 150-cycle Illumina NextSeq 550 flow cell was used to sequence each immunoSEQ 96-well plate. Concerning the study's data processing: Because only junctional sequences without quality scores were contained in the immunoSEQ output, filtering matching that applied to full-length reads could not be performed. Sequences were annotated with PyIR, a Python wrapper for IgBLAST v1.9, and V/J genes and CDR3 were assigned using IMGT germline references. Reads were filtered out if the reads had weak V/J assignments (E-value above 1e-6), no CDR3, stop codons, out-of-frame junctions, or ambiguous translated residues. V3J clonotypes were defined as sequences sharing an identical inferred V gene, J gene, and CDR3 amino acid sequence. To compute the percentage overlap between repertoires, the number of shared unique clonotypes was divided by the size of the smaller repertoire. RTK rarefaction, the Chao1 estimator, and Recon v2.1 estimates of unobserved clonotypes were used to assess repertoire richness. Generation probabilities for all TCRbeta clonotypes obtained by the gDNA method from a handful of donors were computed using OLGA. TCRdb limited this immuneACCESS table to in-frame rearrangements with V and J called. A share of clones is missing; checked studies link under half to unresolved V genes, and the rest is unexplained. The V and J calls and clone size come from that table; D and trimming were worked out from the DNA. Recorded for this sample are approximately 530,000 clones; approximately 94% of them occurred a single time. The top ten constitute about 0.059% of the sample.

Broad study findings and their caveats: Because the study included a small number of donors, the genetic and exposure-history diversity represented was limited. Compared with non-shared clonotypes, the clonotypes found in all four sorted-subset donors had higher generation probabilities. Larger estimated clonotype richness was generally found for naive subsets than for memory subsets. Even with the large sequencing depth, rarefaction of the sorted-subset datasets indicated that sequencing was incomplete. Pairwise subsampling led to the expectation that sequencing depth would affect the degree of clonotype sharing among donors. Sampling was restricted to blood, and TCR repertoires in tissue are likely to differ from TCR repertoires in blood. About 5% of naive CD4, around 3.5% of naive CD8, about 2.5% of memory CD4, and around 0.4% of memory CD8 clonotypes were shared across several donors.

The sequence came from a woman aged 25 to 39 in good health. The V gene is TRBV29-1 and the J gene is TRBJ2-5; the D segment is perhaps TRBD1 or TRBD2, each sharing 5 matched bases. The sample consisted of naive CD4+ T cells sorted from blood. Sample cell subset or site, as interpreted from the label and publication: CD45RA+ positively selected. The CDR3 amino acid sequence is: CSVDQGGETQYF. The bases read TGCAGCGTTGACCAGGGCGGGGAGACCCAGTACTTC.